This record covers a single TCR beta chain. The sample belongs to a study of T cells in Graves' hyperthyroidism and ophthalmopathy. The CDR3 spans 19 residues. Germline V gene lookup returns CDR1 LNHDA and CDR2 SQIVND (reference sequence). Trimming took 2 bases from V and 3 from J; bases not matched to a gene: 14. RNA transcripts were the template for amplifying TCR beta CDR3 regions. HTBI primers were employed in a first-round RT-PCR of the TCR CDR3. Using its own MiXCR run on the multiplex PCR reads, TCRdb lists one record per CDR3 protein. Of about 420,000 distinct CDR3 sequences listed, 15% to 18% are singletons.

The chain carries TRBV19 and TRBJ2-1; 9 nucleotides line up with TRBD2. The sequenced material came from blood. This TCR was sampled from a woman aged 18-29 years with Graves' hyperthyroidism. The CDR3 sequence: CASSIPSLIGTSFYNEQFF. DNA of the CDR3: TGTGCCAGTAGTATACCCTCCCTCATCGGGACTAGCTTCTACAATGAGCAGTTCTTC.